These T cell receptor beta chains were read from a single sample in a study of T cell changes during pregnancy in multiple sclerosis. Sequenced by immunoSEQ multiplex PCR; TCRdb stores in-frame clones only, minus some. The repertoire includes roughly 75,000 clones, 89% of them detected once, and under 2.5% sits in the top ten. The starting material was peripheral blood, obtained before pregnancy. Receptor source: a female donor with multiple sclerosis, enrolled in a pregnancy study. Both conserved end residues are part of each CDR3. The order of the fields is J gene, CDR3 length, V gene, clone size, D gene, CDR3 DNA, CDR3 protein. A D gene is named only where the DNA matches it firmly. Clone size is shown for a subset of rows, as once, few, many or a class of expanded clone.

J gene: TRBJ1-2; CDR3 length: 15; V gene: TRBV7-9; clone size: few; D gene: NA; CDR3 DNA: TGTGCCAGCAGCTCCCGGGGAGAACTTATCTATGGCTACACCTTC; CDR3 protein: CASSSRGELIYGYTF
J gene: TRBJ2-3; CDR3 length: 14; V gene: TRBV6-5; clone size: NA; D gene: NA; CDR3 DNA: TGTGCCAGCAGTCCCGGGGGGCCCACAGATACGCAGTATTTT; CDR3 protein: CASSPGGPTDTQYF
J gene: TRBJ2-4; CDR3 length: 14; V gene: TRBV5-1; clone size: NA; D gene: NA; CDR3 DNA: TGCGCCAGCAGCTTGGACAGGGTTTCGGACATTCAGTACTTC; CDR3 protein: CASSLDRVSDIQYF
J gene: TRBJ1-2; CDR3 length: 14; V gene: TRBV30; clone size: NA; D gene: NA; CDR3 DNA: TGTGCCTGGACCCCAGGGGCGGGTCTCTATGGCTACACCTTC; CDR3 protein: CAWTPGAGLYGYTF
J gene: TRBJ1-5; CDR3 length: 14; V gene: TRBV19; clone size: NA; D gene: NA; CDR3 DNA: TGTGCCAGTAGTCGTAGGACAGCTCATCAGCCCCAGCATTTT; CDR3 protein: CASSRRTAHQPQHF
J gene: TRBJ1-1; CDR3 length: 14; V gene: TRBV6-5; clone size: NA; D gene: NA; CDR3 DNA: TGTGCCAGCACCCCAGCCACCCGGGTGACTGAAGCTTTCTTT; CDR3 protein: CASTPATRVTEAFF
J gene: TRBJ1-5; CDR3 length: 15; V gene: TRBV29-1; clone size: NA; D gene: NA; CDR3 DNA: TGCAGCGTTGGGGGCGATACGGGGGGCAATCAGCCCCAGCATTTT; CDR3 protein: CSVGGDTGGNQPQHF
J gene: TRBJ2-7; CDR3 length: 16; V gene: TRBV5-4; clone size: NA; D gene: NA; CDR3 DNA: TGTGCCAGCAGCCTGGGGTCGGGGGAAAGCTCCTACGAGCAGTACTTC; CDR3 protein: CASSLGSGESSYEQYF
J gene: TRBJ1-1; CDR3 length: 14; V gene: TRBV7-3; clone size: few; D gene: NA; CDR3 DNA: TGTGCCAGCAGCTTAACGGGAGGGAACACTGAAGCTTTCTTT; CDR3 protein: CASSLTGGNTEAFF
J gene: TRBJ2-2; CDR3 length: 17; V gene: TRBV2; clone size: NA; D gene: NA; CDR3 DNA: TGTGCCAGCAGCTCCAGGGGCCGGGGCGGAGGAACCGGGGAGCTGTTTTTT; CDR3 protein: CASSSRGRGGGTGELFF
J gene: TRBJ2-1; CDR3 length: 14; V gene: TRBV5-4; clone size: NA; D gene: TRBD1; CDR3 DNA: TGTGCCAGCAAACAGGGGATGACCTACAATGAGCAGTTCTTC; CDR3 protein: CASKQGMTYNEQFF
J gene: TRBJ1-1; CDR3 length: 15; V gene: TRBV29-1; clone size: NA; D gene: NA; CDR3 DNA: TGCAGCGTTGAACCTCGCCCGAGAATGAACACTGAAGCTTTCTTT; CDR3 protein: CSVEPRPRMNTEAFF
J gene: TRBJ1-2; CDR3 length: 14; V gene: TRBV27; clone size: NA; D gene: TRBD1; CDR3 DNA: TGTGCCAGCAGATTGACAGGGAAGTTATATGGCTACACCTTC; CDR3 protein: CASRLTGKLYGYTF
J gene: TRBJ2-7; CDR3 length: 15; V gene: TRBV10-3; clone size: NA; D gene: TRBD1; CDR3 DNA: TGTGCCACCCTACCGCTGGACAGGGTCGGCTACGAGCAGTACTTC; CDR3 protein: CATLPLDRVGYEQYF
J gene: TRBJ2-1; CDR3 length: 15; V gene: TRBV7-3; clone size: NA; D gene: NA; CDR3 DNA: TGTGCCAGCAGCTTTGGGGGGAGCTCCTACAATGAGCAGTTCTTC; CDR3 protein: CASSFGGSSYNEQFF
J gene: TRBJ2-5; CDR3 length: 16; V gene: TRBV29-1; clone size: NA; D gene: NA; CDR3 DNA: TGCAGCGTTGAAATCTCTGGCAGGTTCACCGAAGAGACCCAGTACTTC; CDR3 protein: CSVEISGRFTEETQYF
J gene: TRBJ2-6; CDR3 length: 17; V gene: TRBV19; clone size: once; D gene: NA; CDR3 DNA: TGTGCCAGTAGCCCAACAAAGTTCGCCTCTGGGGCCAACGTCCTGACTTTC; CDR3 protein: CASSPTKFASGANVLTF
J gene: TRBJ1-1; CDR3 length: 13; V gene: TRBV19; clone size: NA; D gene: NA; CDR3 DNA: TGTGCCAGTAGTTTCAGGGACTGGCCTGAAGCTTTCTTT; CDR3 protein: CASSFRDWPEAFF
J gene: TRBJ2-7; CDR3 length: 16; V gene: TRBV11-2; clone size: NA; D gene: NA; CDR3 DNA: TGTGCCAGCAGCTATACTAGACTGGACGTCGCGAGAGAGCAGTACTTC; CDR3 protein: CASSYTRLDVAREQYF
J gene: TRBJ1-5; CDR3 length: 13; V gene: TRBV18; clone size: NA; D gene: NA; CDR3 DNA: TGTGCCAGCTCACCGGGTGGGGGGGCGGCCCAGCATTTT; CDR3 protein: CASSPGGGAAQHF
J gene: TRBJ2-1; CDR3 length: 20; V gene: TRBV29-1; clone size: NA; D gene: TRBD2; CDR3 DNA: TGCAGCGTTGAGGGGGGGCGCGGGACTAGCGGGGGTCCATCCTACAATGAGCAGTTCTTC; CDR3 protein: CSVEGGRGTSGGPSYNEQFF
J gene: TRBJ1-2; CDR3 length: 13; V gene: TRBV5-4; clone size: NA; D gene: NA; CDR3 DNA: TGTGCCAGCAGCTTAAAGAGTGGGGAGGGCTACACCTTC; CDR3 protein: CASSLKSGEGYTF
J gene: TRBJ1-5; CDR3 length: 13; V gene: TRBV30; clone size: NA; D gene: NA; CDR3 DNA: TGTGCCTGGGAAGCCGGGGAGGGTCAGCCCCAGCATTTT; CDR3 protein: CAWEAGEGQPQHF
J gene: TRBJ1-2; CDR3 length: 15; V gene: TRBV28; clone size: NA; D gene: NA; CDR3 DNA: TGTGCCAGCAGTTCAATCTATGGACAAAACTATGGCTACACCTTC; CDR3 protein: CASSSIYGQNYGYTF
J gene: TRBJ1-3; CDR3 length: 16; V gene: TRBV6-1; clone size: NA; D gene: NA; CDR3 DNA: TGTGCCAGCAGTGATAATCCGGAGCTAACTGGAAACACCATATATTTT; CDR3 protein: CASSDNPELTGNTIYF
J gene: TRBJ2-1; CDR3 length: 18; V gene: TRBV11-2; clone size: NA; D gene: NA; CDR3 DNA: TGTGCCAGCAGCTTAGTTCCCAGGGCCAAAAGCTCCTACAATGAGCAGTTCTTC; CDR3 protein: CASSLVPRAKSSYNEQFF
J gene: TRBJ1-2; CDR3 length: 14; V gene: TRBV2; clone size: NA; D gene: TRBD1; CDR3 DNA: TGTGCCAGCAGCAGAGACAGGGGAAACTATGGCTACACCTTC; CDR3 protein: CASSRDRGNYGYTF
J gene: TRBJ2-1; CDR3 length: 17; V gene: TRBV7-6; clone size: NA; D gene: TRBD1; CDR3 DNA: TGTGCCAGCAGCTCCGGCCTCAGGGGGCGGATCTACAATGAGCAGTTCTTC; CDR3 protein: CASSSGLRGRIYNEQFF
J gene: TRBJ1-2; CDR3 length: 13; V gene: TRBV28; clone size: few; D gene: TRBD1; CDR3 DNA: TGTGCCAGGAGGGACAGGGGAAACTATGGCTACACCTTC; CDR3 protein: CARRDRGNYGYTF
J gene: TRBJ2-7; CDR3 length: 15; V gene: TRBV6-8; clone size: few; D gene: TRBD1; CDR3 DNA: TGTGCCAGCAGGCGACAGGGGGCAAGCTCCTACGAGCAGTACTTC; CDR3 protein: CASRRQGASSYEQYF
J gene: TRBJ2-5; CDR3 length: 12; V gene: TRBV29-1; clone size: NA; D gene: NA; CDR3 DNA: TGCAGCGTTGCCCCCCCTTCGGAGACCCAGTACTTC; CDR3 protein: CSVAPPSETQYF
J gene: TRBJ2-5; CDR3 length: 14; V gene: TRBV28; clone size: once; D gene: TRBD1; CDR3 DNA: TGTGCCAGCAGTACTACTCGGACAGGGGAGACCCAGTACTTC; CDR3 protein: CASSTTRTGETQYF
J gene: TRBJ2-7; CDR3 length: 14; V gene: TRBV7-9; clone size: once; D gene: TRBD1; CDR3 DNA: TGTGCCAGCAGCTTACAGGGGGAACACTACGAGCAGTACTTC; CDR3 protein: CASSLQGEHYEQYF
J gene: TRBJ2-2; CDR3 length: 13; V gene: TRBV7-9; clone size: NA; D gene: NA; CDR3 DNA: TGTGCCAGCAGCTTAGGGACTCCCGGGGAGCTGTTTTTT; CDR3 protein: CASSLGTPGELFF
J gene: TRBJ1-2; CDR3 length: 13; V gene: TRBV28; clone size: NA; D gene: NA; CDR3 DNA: TGTGCCAGCAGTTTGGGGGGAACCTATGGCTACACCTTC; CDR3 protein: CASSLGGTYGYTF
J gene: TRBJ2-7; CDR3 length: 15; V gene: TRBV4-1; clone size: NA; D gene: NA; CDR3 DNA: TGCGCCAGCAGCCAAGGATCCGGTCGCGGCTACGAGCAGTACTTC; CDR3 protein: CASSQGSGRGYEQYF
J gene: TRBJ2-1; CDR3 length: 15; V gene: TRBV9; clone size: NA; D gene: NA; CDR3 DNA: TGTGCCAGCAGCGTATCAGGGGGGTTCTACAATGAGCAGTTCTTC; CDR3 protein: CASSVSGGFYNEQFF
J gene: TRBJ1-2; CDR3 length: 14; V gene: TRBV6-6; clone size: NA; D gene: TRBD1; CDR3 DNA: TGTGCCATTAACTCGGACAGGGACTACGATGGCTACACCTTC; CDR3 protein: CAINSDRDYDGYTF
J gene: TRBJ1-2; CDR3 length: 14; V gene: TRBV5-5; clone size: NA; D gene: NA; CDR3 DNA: TGTGCCAGCAGCTTGACAGGTTTCCTTCCTGGCTACACCTTC; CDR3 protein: CASSLTGFLPGYTF
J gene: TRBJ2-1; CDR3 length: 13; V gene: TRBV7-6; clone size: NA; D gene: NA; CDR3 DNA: TGTGCCAGCAGCTTAGCCAGGGACAATGAGCAGTTCTTC; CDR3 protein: CASSLARDNEQFF
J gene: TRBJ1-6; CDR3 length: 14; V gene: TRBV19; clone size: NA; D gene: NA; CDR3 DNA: TGTGCCAGTACCGCCGGGTGGGGGGATTCACCCCTCCACTTT; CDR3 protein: CASTAGWGDSPLHF
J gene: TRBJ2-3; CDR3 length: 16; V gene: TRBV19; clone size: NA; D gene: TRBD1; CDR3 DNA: TGTGCCAGTAGTATAGGGGACAGGCTTGACACAGATACGCAGTATTTT; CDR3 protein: CASSIGDRLDTDTQYF
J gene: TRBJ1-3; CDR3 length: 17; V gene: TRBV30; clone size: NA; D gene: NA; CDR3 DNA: TGTGCCTGGAGTGTCTTTCGAGTCAGGGGTCCTGGAAACACCATATATTTT; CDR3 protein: CAWSVFRVRGPGNTIYF
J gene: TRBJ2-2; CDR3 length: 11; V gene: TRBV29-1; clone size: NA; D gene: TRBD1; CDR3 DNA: TGCAGCGCGGACAGGTCGGGGGAGCTGTTTTTT; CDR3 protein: CSADRSGELFF
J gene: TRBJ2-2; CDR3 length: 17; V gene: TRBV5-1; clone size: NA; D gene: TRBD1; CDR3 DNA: TGCGCCAGCAGCCCAAGGGGTCTGGGACAGGGCGCCGGGGAGCTGTTTTTT; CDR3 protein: CASSPRGLGQGAGELFF
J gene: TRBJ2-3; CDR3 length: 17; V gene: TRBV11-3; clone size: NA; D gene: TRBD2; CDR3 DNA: TGTGCCAGCAGCCCTGGGACGACTAGCGGGGGGACAGATACGCAGTATTTT; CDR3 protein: CASSPGTTSGGTDTQYF
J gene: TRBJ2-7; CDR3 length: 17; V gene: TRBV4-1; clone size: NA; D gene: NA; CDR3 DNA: TGCGCCAGCAGCCAAGTATCAGGAAAAGAGTCCTCCTACGAGCAGTACTTC; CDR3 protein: CASSQVSGKESSYEQYF